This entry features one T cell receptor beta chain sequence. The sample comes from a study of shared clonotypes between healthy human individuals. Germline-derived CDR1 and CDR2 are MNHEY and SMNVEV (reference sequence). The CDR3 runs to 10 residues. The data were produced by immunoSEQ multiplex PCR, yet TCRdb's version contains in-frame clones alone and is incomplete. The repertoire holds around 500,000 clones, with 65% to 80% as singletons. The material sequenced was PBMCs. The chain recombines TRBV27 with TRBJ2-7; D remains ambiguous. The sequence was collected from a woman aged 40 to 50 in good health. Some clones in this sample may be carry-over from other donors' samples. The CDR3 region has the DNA TGTGCGCGACCGGCGGCCGAGCAGTACTTC. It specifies CARPAAEQYF.